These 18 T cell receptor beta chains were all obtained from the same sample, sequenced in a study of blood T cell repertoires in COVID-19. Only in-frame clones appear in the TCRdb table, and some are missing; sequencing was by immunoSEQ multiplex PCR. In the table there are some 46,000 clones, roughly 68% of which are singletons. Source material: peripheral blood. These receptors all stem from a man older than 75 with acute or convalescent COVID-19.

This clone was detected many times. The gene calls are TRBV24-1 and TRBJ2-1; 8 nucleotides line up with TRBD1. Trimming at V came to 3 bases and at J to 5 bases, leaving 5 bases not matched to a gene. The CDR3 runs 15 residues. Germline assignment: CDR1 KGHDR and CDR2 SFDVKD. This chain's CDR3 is CATSDPDRANNEQFF. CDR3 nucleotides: TGTGCCACCAGTGATCCGGACAGGGCAAACAATGAGCAGTTCTTC.

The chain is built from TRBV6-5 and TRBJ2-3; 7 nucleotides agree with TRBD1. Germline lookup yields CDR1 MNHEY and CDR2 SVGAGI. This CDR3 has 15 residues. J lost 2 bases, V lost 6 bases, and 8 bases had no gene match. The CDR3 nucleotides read TGTGCCAGCAGCTCTAGACAGGGTTACACAGATACGCAGTATTTT. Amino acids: CASSSRQGYTDTQYF.

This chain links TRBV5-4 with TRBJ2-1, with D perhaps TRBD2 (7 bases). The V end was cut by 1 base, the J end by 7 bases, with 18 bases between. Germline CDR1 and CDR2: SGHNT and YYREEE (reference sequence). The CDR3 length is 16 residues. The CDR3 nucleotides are TGTGCCAGCAGCTTGTGGGGGGGCGGGATAAGAAATGAGCAGTTCTTC. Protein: CASSLWGGGIRNEQFF.

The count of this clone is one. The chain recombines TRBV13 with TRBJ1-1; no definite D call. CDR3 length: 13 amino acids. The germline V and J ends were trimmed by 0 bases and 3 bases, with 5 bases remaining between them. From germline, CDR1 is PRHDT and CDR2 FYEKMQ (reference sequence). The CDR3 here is CASSLGRDTEAFF. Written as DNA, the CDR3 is TGTGCCAGCAGCTTAGGACGGGACACTGAAGCTTTCTTT.

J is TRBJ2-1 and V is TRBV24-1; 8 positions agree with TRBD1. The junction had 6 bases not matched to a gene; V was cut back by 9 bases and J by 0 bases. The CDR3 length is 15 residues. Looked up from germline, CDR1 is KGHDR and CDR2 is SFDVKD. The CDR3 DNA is TGTGCCACCTCAAGCACAGGGGGCTCCTACAATGAGCAGTTCTTC. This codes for CATSSTGGSYNEQFF.

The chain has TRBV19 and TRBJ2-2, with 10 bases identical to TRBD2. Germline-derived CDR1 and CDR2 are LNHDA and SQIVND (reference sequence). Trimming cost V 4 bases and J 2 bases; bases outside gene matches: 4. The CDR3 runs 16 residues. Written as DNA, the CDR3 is TGTGCCAGTAGTACTAGCGGGAGAAAAAACACCGGGGAGCTGTTTTTT. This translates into CASSTSGRKNTGELFF.

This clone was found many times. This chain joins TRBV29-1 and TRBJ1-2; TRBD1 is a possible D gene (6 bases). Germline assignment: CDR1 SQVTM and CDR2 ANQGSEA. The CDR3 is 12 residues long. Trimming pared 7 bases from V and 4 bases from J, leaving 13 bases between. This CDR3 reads CSAGSDSYGYTF. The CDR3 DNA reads TGCAGCGCCGGATCGGACAGCTATGGCTACACCTTC.

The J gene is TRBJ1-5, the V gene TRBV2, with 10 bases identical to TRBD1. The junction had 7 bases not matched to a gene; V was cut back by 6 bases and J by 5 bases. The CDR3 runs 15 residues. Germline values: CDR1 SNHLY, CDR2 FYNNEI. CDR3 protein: CASSGTGVIHQPQHF. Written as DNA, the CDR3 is TGTGCCAGCAGCGGGACAGGGGTAATTCATCAGCCCCAGCATTTT. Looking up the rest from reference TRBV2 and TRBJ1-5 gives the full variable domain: EPEVTQTPSHQVTQMGQEVILRCVPISNHLYFYWYRQILGQKVEFLVSFYNNEISEKSEIFDDQFSVERPDGSNFTLKIRSTKLEDSAMYFCASSGTGVIHQPQHFGDGTRLSIL.

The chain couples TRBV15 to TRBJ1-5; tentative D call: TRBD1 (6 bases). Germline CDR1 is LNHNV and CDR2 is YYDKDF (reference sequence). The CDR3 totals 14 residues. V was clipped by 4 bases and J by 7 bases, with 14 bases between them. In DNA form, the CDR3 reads TGTGCCACCAGCAAGTCGGGGGGCAGGCAGCCCCAGCATTTT. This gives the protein CATSKSGGRQPQHF.

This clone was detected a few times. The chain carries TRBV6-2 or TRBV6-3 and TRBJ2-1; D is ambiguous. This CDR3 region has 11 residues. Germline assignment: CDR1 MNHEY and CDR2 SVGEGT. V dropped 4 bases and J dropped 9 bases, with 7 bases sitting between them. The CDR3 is CASSSNTEQFF. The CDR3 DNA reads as TGTGCCAGCAGTTCCAACACTGAGCAGTTCTTC.

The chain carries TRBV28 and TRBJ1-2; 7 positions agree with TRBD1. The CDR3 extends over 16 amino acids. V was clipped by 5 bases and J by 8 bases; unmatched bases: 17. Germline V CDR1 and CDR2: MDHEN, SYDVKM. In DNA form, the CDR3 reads TGTGCCAGCAGTCTAGGGGGACAGTTGGCCTCGGGGGGCTACACCTTC. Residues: CASSLGGQLASGGYTF.

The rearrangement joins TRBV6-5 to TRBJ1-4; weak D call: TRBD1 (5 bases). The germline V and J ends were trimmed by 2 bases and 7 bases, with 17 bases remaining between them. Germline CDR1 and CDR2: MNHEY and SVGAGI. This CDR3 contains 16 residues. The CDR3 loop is CASSYTPSGSGEKLFF. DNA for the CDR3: TGTGCCAGCAGTTACACCCCTTCAGGGTCTGGTGAAAAACTGTTTTTT.

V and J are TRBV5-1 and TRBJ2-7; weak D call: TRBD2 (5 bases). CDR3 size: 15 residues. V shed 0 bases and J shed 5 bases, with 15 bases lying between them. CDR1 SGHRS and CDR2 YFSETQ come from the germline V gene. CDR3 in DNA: TGCGCCAGCAGCTTGGGTCGTGGGAGAGGCGACGAGCAGTACTTC. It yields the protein CASSLGRGRGDEQYF.

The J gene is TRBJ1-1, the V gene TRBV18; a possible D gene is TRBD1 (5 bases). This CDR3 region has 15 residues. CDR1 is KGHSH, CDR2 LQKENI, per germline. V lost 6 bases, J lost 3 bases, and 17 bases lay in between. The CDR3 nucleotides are TGTGCCAGCTCGGACCAGGAGCAGGGCTACACTGAAGCTTTCTTT. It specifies CASSDQEQGYTEAFF.

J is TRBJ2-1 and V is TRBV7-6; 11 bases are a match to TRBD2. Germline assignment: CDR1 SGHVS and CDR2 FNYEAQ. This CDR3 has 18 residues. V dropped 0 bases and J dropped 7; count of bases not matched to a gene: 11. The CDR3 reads CASSLASPTSGKSNEQFF. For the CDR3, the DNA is TGTGCCAGCAGCTTAGCTTCTCCGACTAGCGGGAAGAGTAATGAGCAGTTCTTC.

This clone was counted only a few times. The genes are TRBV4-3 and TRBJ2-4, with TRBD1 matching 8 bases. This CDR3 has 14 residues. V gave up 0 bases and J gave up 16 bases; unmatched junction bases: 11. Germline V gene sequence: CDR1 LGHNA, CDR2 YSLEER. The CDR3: CASSQDFKAGGYYF. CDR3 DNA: TGCGCCAGCAGCCAAGACTTTAAGGCAGGGGGCTATTACTTC.

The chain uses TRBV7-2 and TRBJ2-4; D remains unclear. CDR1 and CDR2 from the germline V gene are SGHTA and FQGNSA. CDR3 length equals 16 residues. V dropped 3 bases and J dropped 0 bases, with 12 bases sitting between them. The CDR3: CASSFSKALAKNIQYF. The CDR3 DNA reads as TGTGCCAGCAGCTTCTCAAAAGCTCTAGCCAAAAACATTCAGTACTTC.

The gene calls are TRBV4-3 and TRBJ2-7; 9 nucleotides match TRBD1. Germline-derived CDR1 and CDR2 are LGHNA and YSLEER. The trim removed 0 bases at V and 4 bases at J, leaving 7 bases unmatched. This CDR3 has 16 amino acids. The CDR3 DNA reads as TGCGCCAGCAGCCAAGAGTGGAAGACAGGGGGGTACGAGCAGTACTTC. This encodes CASSQEWKTGGYEQYF.